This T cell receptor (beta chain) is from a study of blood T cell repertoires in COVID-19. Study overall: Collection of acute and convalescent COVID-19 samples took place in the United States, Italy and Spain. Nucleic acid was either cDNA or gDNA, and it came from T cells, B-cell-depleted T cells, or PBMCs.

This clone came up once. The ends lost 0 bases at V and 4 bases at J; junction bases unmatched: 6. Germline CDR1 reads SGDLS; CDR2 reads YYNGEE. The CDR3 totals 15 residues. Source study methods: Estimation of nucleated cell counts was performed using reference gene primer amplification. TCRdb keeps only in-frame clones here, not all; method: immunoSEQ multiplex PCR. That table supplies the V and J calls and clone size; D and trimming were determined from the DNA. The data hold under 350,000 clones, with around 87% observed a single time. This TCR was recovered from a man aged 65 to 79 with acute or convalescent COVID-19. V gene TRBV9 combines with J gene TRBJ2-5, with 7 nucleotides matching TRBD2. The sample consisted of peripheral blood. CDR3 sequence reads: CASSVEPAGTETQYF. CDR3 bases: TGTGCCAGCAGCGTAGAGCCAGCGGGAACAGAGACCCAGTACTTC. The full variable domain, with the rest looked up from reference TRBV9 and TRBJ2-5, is DSGVTQTPKHLITATGQRVTLRCSPRSGDLSVYWYQQSLDQGLQFLIQYYNGEERAKGNILERFSAQQFPDLHSELNLSSLELGDSALYFCASSVEPAGTETQYFGPGTRLLVL.